The rows below give T cell receptor beta chains drawn from one sample of a study of T cells after yellow fever vaccination. TCRdb processed the 5' RACE reads anew with MiXCR; each CDR3 protein has one entry. The profile shows hundreds of thousands of distinct CDR3 sequences, roughly 13% of them singletons. The input for sequencing was PBMCs, taken on the day of the yellow fever booster vaccination. Receptors were obtained from a man younger than 40 who received the YFV17D yellow fever vaccine. Each CDR3 is given with its conserved first and last residue. Each record gives: J gene, V gene, CDR3 protein.

TRBJ2-7 | TRBV10-1 | CASSKDASYEQYF
TRBJ2-5 | TRBV4-2 | CASSHRETQYF
TRBJ1-2 | TRBV27 | CASSPWGRVAVGYTF
TRBJ2-2 | TRBV20-1 | CSARDRRGSDTGELFF
TRBJ2-3 | TRBV10-3 | CATGSGGGTDTQYF
TRBJ2-7 | TRBV3-1 | CASSPPITGEQYF
TRBJ2-2 | TRBV7-8 | CASSRMAGTGELFF
TRBJ2-1 | TRBV15 | CATSQGLYNEQFF
TRBJ1-2 | TRBV20-1 | CSARAPGGNYGYTF
TRBJ2-5 | TRBV6-5 | CASSYYPGGETQYF
TRBJ1-1 | TRBV5-1 | CASSLMTENTEAFF
TRBJ1-1 | TRBV27 | CASTPGGAGTEAFF
TRBJ2-1 | TRBV15 | CATSRDWTPSVQFF
TRBJ2-7 | TRBV5-1 | CASSQTGEQYF
TRBJ2-7 | TRBV29-1 | CSTLRDGSYEQYF
TRBJ2-7 | TRBV20-1 | CSAPQGQQQYF
TRBJ2-1 | TRBV10-3 | CAISEGLAGVLEQFF
TRBJ2-3 | TRBV4-2 | CASSQTGVKGTDTQYF
TRBJ2-1 | TRBV10-2 | CASSEYWRRTQFF
TRBJ2-3 | TRBV5-1 | CASSSGQPADTQYF
TRBJ2-2 | TRBV5-1 | CASSWGAGGPGTGELFF
TRBJ2-1 | TRBV12-3/TRBV12-4 | CASSFRSPPYNEQFF
TRBJ2-1 | TRBV12-3/TRBV12-4 | CASSPRAVKNNEQFF
TRBJ2-3 | TRBV20-1 | CSARGGGRFRADTQYF
TRBJ1-5 | TRBV7-9 | CASSLATAGPQHF
TRBJ1-4 | TRBV28 | CASSLSGNPNEKLFF
TRBJ2-7 | TRBV12-3/TRBV12-4 | CASSLGRTSGTLYEQYF
TRBJ2-7 | TRBV5-5 | CASSPRQDHGVFNEQYF
TRBJ2-1 | TRBV11-2 | CASSRTSGRDNEQFF
TRBJ1-5 | TRBV20-1 | CSASQGQHNQPQHF
TRBJ2-1 | TRBV6-5 | CASSHGSSYNEQFF
TRBJ2-5 | TRBV7-6 | CASSFPGGPQETQYF
TRBJ2-1 | TRBV18 | CASSPIGQGNNEQFF
TRBJ2-2 | TRBV5-1 | CASSSQGFAGELFF
TRBJ2-7 | TRBV7-2 | CASSSWGGSFDEQYF
TRBJ1-4 | TRBV25-1 | CASSEGRAGLFF
TRBJ2-2 | TRBV7-8 | CASRARDGTGELFF
TRBJ2-7 | TRBV7-6 | CASSLVRGGTSPYEQYF
TRBJ1-5 | TRBV10-3 | CAISESRGDGNQPQHF
TRBJ2-5 | TRBV6-5 | CASSYRRQGEGQYF
TRBJ2-4 | TRBV20-1 | CSATGQALAKNIQYF
TRBJ1-1 | TRBV20-1 | CSARGPTSEGSTEAFF
TRBJ2-7 | TRBV12-3/TRBV12-4 | CASSSWGGEQYF
TRBJ2-3 | TRBV5-5 | CASRTGGFADTQYF
TRBJ2-3 | TRBV20-1 | CSARGEAISLRAQYF